This T cell receptor (beta chain) was recorded in a study of T cell clones after liver transplantation. Across the study: Post-transplant blood was tracked for graft-donor-reactive T cell clones identified in a pre-transplant mixed lymphocyte reaction. Study conclusions and caveats: Small, mixed patient groups and varying post-transplant times limit these conclusions.

CD3+CD4+ and CD3+CD8+ cells were FACS-sorted from thawed unstimulated PBMCs. Clones were read by immunoSEQ multiplex PCR, and TCRdb kept only the in-frame ones, dropping some. The sample lists thousands of clones, about 80% occurring once. Notes on this clone: Its antigen is still unknown.

The CDR3 length is 12 residues. V lost 11 bases, J lost 4 bases, and 11 bases lay in between. Germline V gives CDR1 LNHDA, CDR2 SQIVND (reference sequence). This receptor was obtained from a human patient who received a liver transplant. Some of the T cells might come from the graft donor. V is TRBV19 and J is TRBJ2-2; the D is unclear. The sample here was CD8+ T cells from blood, taken 24 months after liver transplant. CDR3 nucleotides: TGTGCCCTAGAAAGTATCACCGGGGAGCTGTTTTTT. Its protein is CALESITGELFF. The whole variable domain, filled in from reference TRBV19 and TRBJ2-2, reads DGGITQSPKYLFRKEGQNVTLSCEQNLNHDAMYWYRQDPGQGLRLIYYSQIVNDFQKGDIAEGYSVSREKKESFPLTVTSAQKNPTAFYLCALESITGELFFGEGSRLTVL.